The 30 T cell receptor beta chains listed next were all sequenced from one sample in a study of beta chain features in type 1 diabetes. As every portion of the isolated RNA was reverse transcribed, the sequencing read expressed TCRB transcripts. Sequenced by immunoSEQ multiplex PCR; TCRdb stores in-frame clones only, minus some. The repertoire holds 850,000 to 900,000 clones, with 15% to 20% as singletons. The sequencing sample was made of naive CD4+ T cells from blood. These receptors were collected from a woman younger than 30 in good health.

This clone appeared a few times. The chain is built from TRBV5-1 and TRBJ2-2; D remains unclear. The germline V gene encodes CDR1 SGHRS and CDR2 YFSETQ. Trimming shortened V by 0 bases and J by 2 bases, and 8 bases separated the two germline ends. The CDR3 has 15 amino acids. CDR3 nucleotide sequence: TGCGCCAGCAGCTTGGGACTCTTTAACACCGGGGAGCTGTTTTTT. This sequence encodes CASSLGLFNTGELFF.

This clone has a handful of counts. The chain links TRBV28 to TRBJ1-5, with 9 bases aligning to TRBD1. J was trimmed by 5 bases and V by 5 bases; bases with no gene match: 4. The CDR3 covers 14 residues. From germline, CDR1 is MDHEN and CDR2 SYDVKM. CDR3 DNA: TGTGCCAGCAGTCAAGACAGGGGGGATCAGCCCCAGCATTTT. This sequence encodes CASSQDRGDQPQHF.

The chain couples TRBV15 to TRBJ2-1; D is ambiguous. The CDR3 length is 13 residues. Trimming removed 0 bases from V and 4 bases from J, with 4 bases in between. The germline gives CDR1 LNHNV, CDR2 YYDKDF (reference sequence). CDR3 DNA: TGTGCCACCAGCAGAGAAAGGTACAATGAGCAGTTCTTC. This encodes CATSRERYNEQFF. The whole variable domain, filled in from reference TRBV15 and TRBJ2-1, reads DAMVIQNPRYQVTQFGKPVTLSCSQTLNHNVMYWYQQKSSQAPKLLFHYYDKDFNNEADTPDNFQSRRPNTSFCFLDIRSPGLGDTAMYLCATSRERYNEQFFGPGTRLTVL.

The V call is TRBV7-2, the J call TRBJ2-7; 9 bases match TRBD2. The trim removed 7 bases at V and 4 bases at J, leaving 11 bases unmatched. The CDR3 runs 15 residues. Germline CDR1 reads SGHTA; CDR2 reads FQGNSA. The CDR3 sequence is CASIFAGGPSYEQYF. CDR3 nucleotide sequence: TGTGCCAGCATCTTCGCGGGAGGGCCATCGTACGAGCAGTACTTC.

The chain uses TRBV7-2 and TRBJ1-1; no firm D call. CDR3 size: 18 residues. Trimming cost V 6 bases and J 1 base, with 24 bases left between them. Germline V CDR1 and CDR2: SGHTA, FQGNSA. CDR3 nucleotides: TGTGCCAGCAGGCCTAGAGAGGGCGGGCGGGTCACGAACACTGAAGCTTTCTTT. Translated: CASRPREGGRVTNTEAFF.

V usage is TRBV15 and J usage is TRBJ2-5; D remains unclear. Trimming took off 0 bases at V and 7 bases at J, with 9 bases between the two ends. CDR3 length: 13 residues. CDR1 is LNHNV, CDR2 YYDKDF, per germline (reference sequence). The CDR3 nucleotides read TGTGCCACCAGCAGAGATGGATCTAGGACCCAGTACTTC. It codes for CATSRDGSRTQYF.

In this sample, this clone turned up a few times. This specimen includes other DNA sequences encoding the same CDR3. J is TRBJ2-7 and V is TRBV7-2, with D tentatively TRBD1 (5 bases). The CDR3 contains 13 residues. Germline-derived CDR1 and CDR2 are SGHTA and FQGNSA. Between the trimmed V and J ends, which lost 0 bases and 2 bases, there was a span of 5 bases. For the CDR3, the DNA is TGTGCCAGCAGCTTAGCGACAGCCTACGAGCAGTACTTC. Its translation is CASSLATAYEQYF.

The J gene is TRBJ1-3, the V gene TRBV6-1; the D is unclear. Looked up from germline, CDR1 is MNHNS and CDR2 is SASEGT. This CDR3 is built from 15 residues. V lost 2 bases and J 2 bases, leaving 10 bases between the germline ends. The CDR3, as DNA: TGTGCCAGCAGTGAAAACTCATGGCCTGGAAACACCATATATTTT. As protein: CASSENSWPGNTIYF.

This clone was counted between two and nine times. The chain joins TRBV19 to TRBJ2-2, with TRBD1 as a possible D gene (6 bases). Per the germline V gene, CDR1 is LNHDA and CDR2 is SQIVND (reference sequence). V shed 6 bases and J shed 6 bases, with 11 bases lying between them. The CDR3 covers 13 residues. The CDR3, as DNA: TGTGCCAGTAGACAAACAGGGTCCGGGGAGCTGTTTTTT. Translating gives CASRQTGSGELFF.

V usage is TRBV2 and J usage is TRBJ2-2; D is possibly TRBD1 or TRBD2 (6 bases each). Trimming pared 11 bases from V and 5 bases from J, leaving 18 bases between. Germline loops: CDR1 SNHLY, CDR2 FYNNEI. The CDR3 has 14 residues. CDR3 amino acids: CAADPGGGTGELFF. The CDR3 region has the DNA TGTGCCGCCGACCCCGGGGGCGGGACCGGGGAGCTGTTTTTT. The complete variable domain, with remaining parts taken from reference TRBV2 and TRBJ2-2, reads EPEVTQTPSHQVTQMGQEVILRCVPISNHLYFYWYRQILGQKVEFLVSFYNNEISEKSEIFDDQFSVERPDGSNFTLKIRSTKLEDSAMYFCAADPGGGTGELFFGEGSRLTVL.

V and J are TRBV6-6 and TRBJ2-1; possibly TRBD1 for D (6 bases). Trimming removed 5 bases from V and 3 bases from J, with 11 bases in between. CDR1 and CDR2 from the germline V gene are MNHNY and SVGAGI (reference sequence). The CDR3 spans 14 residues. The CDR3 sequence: CASSLGQNYNEQFF. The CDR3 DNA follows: TGTGCCAGCAGTCTAGGACAGAACTACAATGAGCAGTTCTTC.

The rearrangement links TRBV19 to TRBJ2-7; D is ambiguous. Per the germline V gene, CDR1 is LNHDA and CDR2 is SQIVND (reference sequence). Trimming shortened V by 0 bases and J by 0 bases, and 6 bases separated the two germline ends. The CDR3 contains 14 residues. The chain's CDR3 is CASSIDGNSYEQYF. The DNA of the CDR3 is TGTGCCAGTAGTATAGATGGAAACTCCTACGAGCAGTACTTC.

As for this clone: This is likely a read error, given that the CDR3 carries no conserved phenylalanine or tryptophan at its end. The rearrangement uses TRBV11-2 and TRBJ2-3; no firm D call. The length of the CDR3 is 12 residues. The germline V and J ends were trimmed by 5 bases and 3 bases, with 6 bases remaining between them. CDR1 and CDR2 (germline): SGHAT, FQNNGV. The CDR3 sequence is CASSPWTDTQYS. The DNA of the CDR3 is TGTGCCAGCAGCCCGTGGACAGATACGCAGTATTCT.

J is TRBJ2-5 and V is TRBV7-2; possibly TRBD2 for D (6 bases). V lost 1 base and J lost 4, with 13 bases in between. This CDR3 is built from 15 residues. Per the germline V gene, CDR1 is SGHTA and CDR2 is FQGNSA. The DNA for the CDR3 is TGTGCCAGCAGCTTAGTAGGGTCCGGGGGAGAGACCCAGTACTTC. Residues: CASSLVGSGGETQYF. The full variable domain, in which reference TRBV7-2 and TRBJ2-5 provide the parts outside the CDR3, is GAGVSQSPSNKVTEKGKDVELRCDPISGHTALYWYRQSLGQGLEFLIYFQGNSAPDKSGLPSDRFSAERTGGSVSTLTIQRTQQEDSAVYLCASSLVGSGGETQYFGPGTRLLVL.

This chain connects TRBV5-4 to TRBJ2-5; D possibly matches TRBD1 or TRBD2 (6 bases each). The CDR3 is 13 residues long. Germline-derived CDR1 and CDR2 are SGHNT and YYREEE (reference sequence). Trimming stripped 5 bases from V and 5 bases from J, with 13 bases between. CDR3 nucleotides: TGTGCCAGCAGGAGTACAGGGAGGGAGACCCAGTACTTC. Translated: CASRSTGRETQYF.

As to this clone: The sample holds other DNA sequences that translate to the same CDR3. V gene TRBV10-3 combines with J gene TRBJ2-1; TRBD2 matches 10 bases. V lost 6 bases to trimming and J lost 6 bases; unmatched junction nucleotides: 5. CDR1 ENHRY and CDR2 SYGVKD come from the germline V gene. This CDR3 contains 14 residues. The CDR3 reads CAIRSSGSVNEQFF. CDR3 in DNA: TGTGCCATCAGGTCTAGCGGGAGTGTCAATGAGCAGTTCTTC.

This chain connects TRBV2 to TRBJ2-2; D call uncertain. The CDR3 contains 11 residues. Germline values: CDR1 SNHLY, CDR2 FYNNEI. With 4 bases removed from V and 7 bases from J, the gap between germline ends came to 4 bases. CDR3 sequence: CASSVHGELFF. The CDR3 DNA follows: TGTGCCAGCAGTGTGCACGGGGAGCTGTTTTTT.

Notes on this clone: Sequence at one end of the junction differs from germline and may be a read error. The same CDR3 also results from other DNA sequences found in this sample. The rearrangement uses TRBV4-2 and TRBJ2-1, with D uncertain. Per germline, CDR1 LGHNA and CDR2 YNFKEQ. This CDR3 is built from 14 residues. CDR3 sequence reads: CASSPGRSYNEQFF. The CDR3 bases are TGTGCCAGCAGCCCCGGACGCTCCTACAATGAGCAATTCTTC.

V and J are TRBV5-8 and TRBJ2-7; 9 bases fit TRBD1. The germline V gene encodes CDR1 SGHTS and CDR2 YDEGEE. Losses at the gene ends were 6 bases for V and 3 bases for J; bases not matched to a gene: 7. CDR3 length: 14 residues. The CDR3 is CASKLDRGHYEQYF. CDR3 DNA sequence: TGTGCCAGCAAATTGGACAGGGGACACTACGAGCAGTACTTC.

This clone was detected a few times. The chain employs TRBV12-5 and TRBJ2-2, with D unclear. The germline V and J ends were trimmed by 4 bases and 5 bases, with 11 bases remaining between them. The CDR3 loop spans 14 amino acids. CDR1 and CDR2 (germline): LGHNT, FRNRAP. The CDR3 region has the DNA TGTGCTAGTGGTTCGTCGGTGGGTACCGGGGAGCTGTTTTTT. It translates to CASGSSVGTGELFF.

In nucleotides, the CDR3 is TGTGCCAGCAGCGTGACAGGGTTAGAGACCCAGTACTTC. The encoded protein is CASSVTGLETQYF. The chain carries TRBV9 and TRBJ2-5; 7 bases are shared with TRBD1. The trim removed 2 bases at V and 4 bases at J, leaving 2 bases unmatched. This CDR3 spans 13 amino acids. CDR1 is SGDLS, CDR2 YYNGEE, per germline.

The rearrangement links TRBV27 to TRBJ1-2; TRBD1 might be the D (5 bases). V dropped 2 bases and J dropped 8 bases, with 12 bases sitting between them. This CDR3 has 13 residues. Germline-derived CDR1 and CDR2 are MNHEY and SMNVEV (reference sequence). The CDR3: CASSLGAGQGYTF. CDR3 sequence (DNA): TGTGCCAGCAGTTTAGGGGCAGGGCAAGGCTACACCTTC.

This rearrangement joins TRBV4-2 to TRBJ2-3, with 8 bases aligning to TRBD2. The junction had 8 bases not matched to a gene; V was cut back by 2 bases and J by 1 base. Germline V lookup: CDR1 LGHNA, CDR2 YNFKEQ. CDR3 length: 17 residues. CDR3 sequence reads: CASSQHLGLAGTDTQYF. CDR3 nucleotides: TGTGCCAGCAGCCAACACCTTGGACTAGCAGGCACAGATACGCAGTATTTT.

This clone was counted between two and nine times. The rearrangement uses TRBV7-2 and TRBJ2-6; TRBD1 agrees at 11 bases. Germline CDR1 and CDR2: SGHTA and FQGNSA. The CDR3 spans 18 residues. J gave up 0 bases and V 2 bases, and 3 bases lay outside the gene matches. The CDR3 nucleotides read TGTGCCAGCAGCTTATACGGACAGGGGGCCTCTGGGGCCAACGTCCTGACTTTC. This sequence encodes CASSLYGQGASGANVLTF. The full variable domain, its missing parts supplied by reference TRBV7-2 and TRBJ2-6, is GAGVSQSPSNKVTEKGKDVELRCDPISGHTALYWYRQSLGQGLEFLIYFQGNSAPDKSGLPSDRFSAERTGGSVSTLTIQRTQQEDSAVYLCASSLYGQGASGANVLTFGAGSRLTVL.

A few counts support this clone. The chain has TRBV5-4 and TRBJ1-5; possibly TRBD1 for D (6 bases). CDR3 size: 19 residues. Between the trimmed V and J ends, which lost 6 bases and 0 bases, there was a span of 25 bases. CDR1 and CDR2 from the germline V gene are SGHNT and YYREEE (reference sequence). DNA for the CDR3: TGTGCCAGCAACCCACCGGGGACACCGAACCGAGGTAGCAATCAGCCCCAGCATTTT. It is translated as CASNPPGTPNRGSNQPQHF. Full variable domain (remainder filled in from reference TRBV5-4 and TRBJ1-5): ETGVTQSPTHLIKTRGQQVTLRCSSQSGHNTVSWYQQALGQGPQFIFQYYREEENGRGNFPPRFSGLQFPNYSSELNVNALELDDSALYLCASNPPGTPNRGSNQPQHFGDGTRLSIL.

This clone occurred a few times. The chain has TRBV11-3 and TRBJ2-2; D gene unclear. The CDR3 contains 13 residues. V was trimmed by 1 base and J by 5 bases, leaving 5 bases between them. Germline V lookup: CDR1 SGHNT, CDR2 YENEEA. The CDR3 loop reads CASSLVTTGELFF. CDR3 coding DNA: TGTGCCAGCAGCTTAGTAACAACCGGGGAGCTGTTTTTT.

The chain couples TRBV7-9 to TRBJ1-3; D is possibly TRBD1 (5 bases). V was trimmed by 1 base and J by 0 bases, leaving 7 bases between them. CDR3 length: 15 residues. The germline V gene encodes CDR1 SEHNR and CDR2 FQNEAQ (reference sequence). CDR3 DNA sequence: TGTGCCAGCAGCTTAGGACAGAACTCTGGAAACACCATATATTTT. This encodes CASSLGQNSGNTIYF.

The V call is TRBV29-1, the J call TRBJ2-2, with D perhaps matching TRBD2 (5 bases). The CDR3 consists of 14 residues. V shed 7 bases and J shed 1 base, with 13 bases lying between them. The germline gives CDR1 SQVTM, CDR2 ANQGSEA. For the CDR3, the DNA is TGCAGCGCCGGTGGTGGGAGGAACACCGGGGAGCTGTTTTTT. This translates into CSAGGGRNTGELFF.

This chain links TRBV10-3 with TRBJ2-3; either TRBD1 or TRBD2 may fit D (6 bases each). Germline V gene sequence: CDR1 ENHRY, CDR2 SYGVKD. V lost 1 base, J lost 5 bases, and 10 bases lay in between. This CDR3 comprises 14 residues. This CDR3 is CAISEWGAVDTQYF. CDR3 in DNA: TGTGCCATCAGTGAGTGGGGGGCTGTAGATACGCAGTATTTT.

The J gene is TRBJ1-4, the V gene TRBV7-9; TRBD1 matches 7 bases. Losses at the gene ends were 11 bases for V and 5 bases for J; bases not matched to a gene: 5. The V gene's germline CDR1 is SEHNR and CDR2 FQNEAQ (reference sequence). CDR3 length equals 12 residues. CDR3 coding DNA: TGTGCCTACAGGGGAGTGAATGAAAAACTGTTTTTT. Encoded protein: CAYRGVNEKLFF.